Below are 28 T cell receptor beta chains sequenced from a single sample in a study of T cells in Graves' hyperthyroidism and ophthalmopathy. TCR beta CDR3 region amplification was performed from RNA transcripts. The HTBI primer set was used in a first-round RT-PCR of the TCR CDR3. A single record per CDR3 protein comes from TCRdb applying MiXCR to the multiplex PCR reads. The sample consists of about 350,000 distinct CDR3 sequences, roughly 15% of them appearing once. The sample taken for sequencing was blood. The receptors shown here come from a woman aged 25-40 years with Graves' hyperthyroidism that later progressed to Graves' ophthalmopathy.

On this clonotype itself: One base away lies a much larger clone, so this may be a sequencing read error. The chain employs TRBV2 and TRBJ2-7, with D perhaps TRBD2 (6 bases). Germline V lookup: CDR1 SNHLY, CDR2 FYNNEI. The CDR3 has 16 amino acids. CDR3 nucleotides: TGTGCCAGCAGTCCTTCGGAGGGTAGGTGGAGGTACGGGCAGTACTTC. Translating gives CASSPSEGRWRYGQYF.

This rearrangement joins TRBV6-1 to TRBJ2-7; D unresolved. The CDR3 totals 13 residues. CDR1 is MNHNS and CDR2 is SASEGT in the germline V gene. V was cut by 6 bases and J by 3 bases, with 12 bases left in between. CDR3 sequence: CASSPDGFYEQYF. Written as DNA, the CDR3 is TGTGCCAGCAGCCCGGACGGATTCTACGAGCAGTACTTC.

The V call is TRBV7-8, the J call TRBJ2-7, with 9 bases identical to TRBD1. The CDR3 is 14 residues long. The germline V gene encodes CDR1 SGHVS and CDR2 FQNEAQ. V lost 3 bases, J lost 8 bases, and 8 bases stayed unmatched. In DNA, the CDR3 is TGTGCCAGCAGCTTGGGACAGGGATCTACCAAGCAGTACTTC. Its protein product is CASSLGQGSTKQYF.

This clonotype was counted ten times or more. The chain joins TRBV28 to TRBJ2-5; D is perhaps TRBD2 (5 bases). This CDR3 comprises 14 residues. The V end was cut by 2 bases, the J end by 5 bases, with 12 bases between. CDR1 MDHEN and CDR2 SYDVKM come from the germline V gene. The CDR3 reads CASSLAGTGETQYF. The CDR3 nucleotides are TGTGCCAGCAGTTTAGCGGGTACCGGGGAGACCCAGTACTTC. The full variable domain, rest sourced from reference TRBV28 and TRBJ2-5, is DVKVTQSSRYLVKRTGEKVFLECVQDMDHENMFWYRQDPGLGLRLIYFSYDVKMKEKGDIPEGYSVSREKKERFSLILESASTNQTSMYLCASSLAGTGETQYFGPGTRLLVL.

This clonotype was detected many times. The genes are TRBV6-1 and TRBJ2-5; TRBD2 might be the D (6 bases). Germline V gene sequence: CDR1 MNHNS, CDR2 SASEGT. This CDR3 comprises 15 residues. The V end was cut by 5 bases, the J end by 1 base, with 14 bases between. Here the CDR3 DNA reads TGTGCCAGCAGTACCCTGCAGGGAGGCCAAGAGACCCAGTACTTC. Protein product: CASSTLQGGQETQYF.

This clonotype came up many times. The V and J genes are TRBV2 and TRBJ2-7; D gene uncertain. V was cut by 2 bases and J by 3 bases, with 2 bases left in between. The CDR3 runs to 11 residues. Germline V gene lookup returns CDR1 SNHLY and CDR2 FYNNEI. The CDR3 loop reads CASSELYEQYF. CDR3 coding DNA: TGTGCCAGCAGTGAACTCTACGAGCAGTACTTC.

This clonotype was observed many times. The chain employs TRBV7-8 and TRBJ1-1, with D possibly TRBD1 on 5 matching bases. The CDR3 consists of 16 residues. Germline V CDR1 and CDR2: SGHVS, FQNEAQ. Trimming removed 5 bases from V and 3 bases from J, with 19 bases in between. In nucleotides, the CDR3 is TGTGCCAGCAGCGGGGCATTGGGGTGGGCGGACACTGAAGCTTTCTTT. Its protein product is CASSGALGWADTEAFF. The full variable domain, rest sourced from reference TRBV7-8 and TRBJ1-1, is GAGVSQSPRYKVAKRGQDVALRCDPISGHVSLFWYQQALGQGPEFLTYFQNEAQLDKSGLPSDRFFAERPEGSVSTLKIQRTQQEDSAVYLCASSGALGWADTEAFFGQGTRLTVV.

This clonotype appeared once. The rearrangement joins TRBV27 to TRBJ2-5; 9 bases map to TRBD2. This CDR3 has 13 amino acids. The ends lost 6 bases at V and 5 bases at J; junction bases unmatched: 4. From germline, CDR1 is MNHEY and CDR2 SMNVEV (reference sequence). The CDR3 DNA sequence: TGTGCCAGCAGGCTAGCGGGAATCGAGACCCAGTACTTC. Its translation: CASRLAGIETQYF.

In this sample, this clonotype turned up many times. The chain joins TRBV7-2 to TRBJ2-1, with 7 bases aligning to TRBD2. This CDR3 region has 13 residues. CDR1 SGHTA and CDR2 FQGNSA come from the germline V gene. V gave up 6 bases and J gave up 4 bases; unmatched junction bases: 3. In DNA form, the CDR3 reads TGTGCCAGCAGGGCTAGCGGATACAATGAGCAGTTCTTC. Translated, it gives CASRASGYNEQFF.

This clonotype came up a few times. V and J are TRBV7-9 and TRBJ2-1; 9 positions agree with TRBD2. Germline V gene sequence: CDR1 SEHNR, CDR2 FQNEAQ (reference sequence). CDR3 length: 16 amino acids. V lost 1 base, J lost 9 bases, and 10 bases stayed unmatched. Here the CDR3 DNA reads TGTGCCAGCAGCTTAGTCGAGGGACTAGCACGTTTTGAGCAGTTCTTC. Protein: CASSLVEGLARFEQFF. Drawing the rest from reference TRBV7-9 and TRBJ2-1, the complete variable domain is DTGVSQNPRHKITKRGQNVTFRCDPISEHNRLYWYRQTLGQGPEFLTYFQNEAQLEKSRLLSDRFSAERPKGSFSTLEIQRTEQGDSAMYLCASSLVEGLARFEQFFGPGTRLTVL.

In its sample, this clonotype was seen many times. The rearrangement links TRBV11-2 to TRBJ2-1; D not certain. The ends were cut back, 1 base at V and 13 bases at J, with 8 bases in the middle. Germline V lookup: CDR1 SGHAT, CDR2 FQNNGV. The CDR3 runs 11 residues. As DNA, the CDR3 is TGTGCCAGCAGCTTAGCGATCGAACAGTTCTTC. Translating gives CASSLAIEQFF. Based on the CDR3 plus reference TRBV11-2 and TRBJ2-1, the full variable domain is EAGVAQSPRYKIIEKRQSVAFWCNPISGHATLYWYQQILGQGPKLLIQFQNNGVVDDSQLPKDRFSAERLKGVDSTLKIQPAKLEDSAVYLCASSLAIEQFFGPGTRLTVL.

This clonotype was counted ten times or more. V usage is TRBV27 and J usage is TRBJ2-1, with 7 bases identical to TRBD2. This CDR3 comprises 15 residues. Germline V gene data show CDR1 as MNHEY and CDR2 as SMNVEV (reference sequence). Trimming cost V 1 base and J 6 bases; bases outside gene matches: 6. CDR3 bases: TGTGCCAGCAGTTTATTGGGAGGGGCCGGCAATGAGCAGTTCTTC. It encodes CASSLLGGAGNEQFF.

This clonotype was found a few times. CDR3 amino acids: CSVEDPYRTGRSTEAFF. CDR3 DNA: TGCAGCGTTGAAGATCCTTACAGGACCGGCAGAAGCACTGAAGCTTTCTTT. The rearrangement uses TRBV29-1 and TRBJ1-1; D might be TRBD1 (5 bases). V lost 0 bases and J 4 bases, leaving 21 bases between the germline ends. Germline V gene lookup returns CDR1 SQVTM and CDR2 ANQGSEA. The CDR3 is made up of 17 amino acids. Full variable domain (outside the CDR3, taken from reference TRBV29-1 and TRBJ1-1): SAVISQKPSRDICQRGTSLTIQCQVDSQVTMMFWYRQQPGQSLTLIATANQGSEATYESGFVIDKFPISRPNLTFSTLTVSNMSPEDSSIYLCSVEDPYRTGRSTEAFFGQGTRLTVV.

The V and J genes are TRBV15 and TRBJ1-1, with D tentatively TRBD1 (6 bases). This CDR3 region has 15 residues. V was cut by 0 bases and J by 1 base, with 9 bases left in between. Germline lookup yields CDR1 LNHNV and CDR2 YYDKDF (reference sequence). The CDR3: CATSRDLGQNTEAFF. The CDR3 DNA follows: TGTGCCACCAGCAGAGATTTGGGACAGAACACTGAAGCTTTCTTT.

This clonotype has a count of ten or more. V usage is TRBV12-3 or TRBV12-4 and J usage is TRBJ2-5; 9 positions match TRBD2. The V gene end was trimmed by 3 bases and the J gene end by 3 bases; junction bases not matched to a gene: 5. This CDR3 comprises 15 residues. The CDR3 spells CASSFWAGGEETQYF. The CDR3 nucleotides read TGTGCCAGCAGTTTTTGGGCGGGAGGGGAAGAGACCCAGTACTTC.

The sample holds many counts of this clonotype. V is TRBV2 and J is TRBJ2-7; the D is unclear. CDR3 length equals 11 residues. The germline V gene has CDR1 SNHLY and CDR2 FYNNEI. V gave up 6 bases and J gave up 0 bases, with 3 bases separating them. The CDR3 protein is CASRFSYEQYF. CDR3 coding DNA: TGTGCCAGCAGATTCTCCTACGAGCAGTACTTC.

V and J are TRBV15 and TRBJ1-5; no definite D call. CDR3 size: 15 residues. CDR1 is LNHNV, CDR2 YYDKDF, per germline (reference sequence). Trimming shortened V by 0 bases and J by 1 base, and 7 bases separated the two germline ends. CDR3 sequence (DNA): TGTGCCACCAGCAGAGAGGGGTTGAGCAATCAGCCCCAGCATTTT. It specifies CATSREGLSNQPQHF.

CDR3 loop: CASSIVPLGLAGVSDTQYF. CDR3 bases: TGTGCCAGTAGTATAGTCCCCCTCGGACTAGCGGGAGTGTCAGATACGCAGTATTTT. The chain combines TRBV19 with TRBJ2-3; 13 bases align to TRBD2. The CDR3 is 19 amino acids. With V trimmed by 1 base and J by 4 bases, 11 bases remained unmatched. From germline, CDR1 is LNHDA and CDR2 SQIVND (reference sequence).

This clonotype was seen ten or more times. The chain carries TRBV11-2 and TRBJ2-3; TRBD2 matches at 12 bases. Looked up from germline, CDR1 is SGHAT and CDR2 is FQNNGV. The CDR3 has 15 amino acids. The V and J ends lost 8 bases and 4 bases, in that order; junction bases with no gene match: 7. The CDR3 region is CASRKLAGGPDTQYF. The CDR3 region has the DNA TGTGCCAGCCGTAAACTAGCGGGGGGCCCAGATACGCAGTATTTT.

This clonotype was observed at least ten times. The chain employs TRBV18 and TRBJ1-6; 7 bases are shared with TRBD1. CDR3 size: 15 residues. In germline, CDR1 is KGHSH, CDR2 LQKENI. The V and J ends lost 5 bases and 5 bases, in that order; junction bases with no gene match: 6. CDR3 nucleotides: TGTGCCAGCTCAATGACAGGGCATCATAATTCACCCCTCCACTTT. It yields the protein CASSMTGHHNSPLHF. The whole variable domain, remainder taken from reference TRBV18 and TRBJ1-6, is NAGVMQNPRHLVRRRGQEARLRCSPMKGHSHVYWYRQLPEEGLKFMVYLQKENIIDESGMPKERFSAEFPKEGPSILRIQQVVRGDSAAYFCASSMTGHHNSPLHFGNGTRLTVT.

This clonotype has just one count. The gene calls are TRBV7-8 and TRBJ2-2, with 10 bases aligning to TRBD2. V shed 5 bases and J 0 bases; nucleotides not matched to a gene: 6. CDR1 and CDR2 from the germline V gene are SGHVS and FQNEAQ. The CDR3 has 17 residues. The CDR3 here is CASSILAGVPNTGELFF. The CDR3 DNA reads TGTGCCAGCAGCATTCTAGCGGGAGTACCGAACACCGGGGAGCTGTTTTTT.

This clonotype came up many times. The V call is TRBV2, the J call TRBJ1-2; 10 bases are a match to TRBD1. Germline CDR1 SNHLY, CDR2 FYNNEI. The CDR3 covers 16 residues. This chain's CDR3 is CGPAGTGDGVAYGYTF. As DNA, the CDR3 is TGTGGTCCCGCAGGGACAGGGGATGGAGTCGCCTATGGCTACACCTTC.

Ten or more counts support this clonotype. The rearrangement joins TRBV7-6 to TRBJ2-7, with a possible D match to TRBD2 (6 bases). This CDR3 region has 13 residues. Germline CDR1 and CDR2: SGHVS and FNYEAQ. The germline V and J ends were trimmed by 1 base and 5 bases, with 9 bases remaining between them. CDR3: CASSLVGGHEQYF. In nucleotides, the CDR3 is TGTGCCAGCAGCTTAGTGGGGGGTCACGAGCAGTACTTC.

This clonotype showed up many times. The chain has TRBV30 and TRBJ1-1, with no clear D. Trimming took 1 base from V and 6 from J, leaving 9 bases between them. Germline V gene data show CDR1 as GTSNPN and CDR2 as SVGIG (reference sequence). The length of the CDR3 is 12 residues. The CDR3 bases are TGTGCCTGGAGTGCCTATTCCCCTGAAGCTTTCTTT. Its translation is CAWSAYSPEAFF.

This clonotype was seen ten or more times. V and J are TRBV2 and TRBJ1-5; the match to TRBD1 covers 10 bases. The length of the CDR3 is 17 residues. V shed 3 bases, J shed 3 bases, and the junction held 8 bases outside the gene matches. Per the germline V gene, CDR1 is SNHLY and CDR2 is FYNNEI. In DNA, the CDR3 is TGTGCCAGCAGTGAGGGACAGGGGATTAGAACCAATCAGCCCCAGCATTTT. Its protein product is CASSEGQGIRTNQPQHF.

The rearrangement uses TRBV20-1 and TRBJ2-7; 9 bases match TRBD1. CDR1 is DFQATT and CDR2 is SNEGSKA in the germline V gene (reference sequence). The CDR3 has 16 residues. Losses at the gene ends were 0 bases for V and 2 bases for J; bases not matched to a gene: 8. Here the CDR3 DNA reads TGCAGTGCTAGAGATTCCACAGGGGGCCAAACCTACGAGCAGTACTTC. Protein sequence: CSARDSTGGQTYEQYF.

Ten or more counts support this clonotype. The genes are TRBV12-3 or TRBV12-4 and TRBJ1-5; TRBD1 is a possible D gene (5 bases). Trimming removed 6 bases at V and 4 bases at J, with 13 bases between. The CDR3 spans 14 residues. The CDR3 sequence: CASSYRQLNQPQHF. The CDR3 DNA is TGTGCCAGCAGCTATAGACAGTTGAATCAGCCCCAGCATTTT.

The chain joins TRBV5-1 to TRBJ2-1, with TRBD2 identical over 11 bases. J was trimmed by 0 bases and V by 7 bases; bases with no gene match: 12. Germline values: CDR1 SGHRS, CDR2 YFSETQ. This CDR3 comprises 18 residues. In DNA, the CDR3 is TGCGCCAGCCGGGACGGGACTAGCGGCCGGAGCTCCTACAATGAGCAGTTCTTC. Translated, it gives CASRDGTSGRSSYNEQFF.